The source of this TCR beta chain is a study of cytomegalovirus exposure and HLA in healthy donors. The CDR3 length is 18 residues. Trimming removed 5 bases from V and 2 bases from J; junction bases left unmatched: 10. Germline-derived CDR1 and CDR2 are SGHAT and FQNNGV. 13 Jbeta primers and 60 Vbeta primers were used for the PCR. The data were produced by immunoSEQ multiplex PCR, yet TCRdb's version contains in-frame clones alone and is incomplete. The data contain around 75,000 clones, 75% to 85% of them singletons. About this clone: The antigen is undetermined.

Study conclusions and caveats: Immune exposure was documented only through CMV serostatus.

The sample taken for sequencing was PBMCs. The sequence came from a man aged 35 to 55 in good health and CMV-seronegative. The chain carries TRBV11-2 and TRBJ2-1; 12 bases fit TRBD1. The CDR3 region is CASSPWDRGLKTYNEQFF. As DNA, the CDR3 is TGTGCCAGCAGCCCCTGGGACAGGGGGCTCAAAACCTACAATGAGCAGTTCTTC.